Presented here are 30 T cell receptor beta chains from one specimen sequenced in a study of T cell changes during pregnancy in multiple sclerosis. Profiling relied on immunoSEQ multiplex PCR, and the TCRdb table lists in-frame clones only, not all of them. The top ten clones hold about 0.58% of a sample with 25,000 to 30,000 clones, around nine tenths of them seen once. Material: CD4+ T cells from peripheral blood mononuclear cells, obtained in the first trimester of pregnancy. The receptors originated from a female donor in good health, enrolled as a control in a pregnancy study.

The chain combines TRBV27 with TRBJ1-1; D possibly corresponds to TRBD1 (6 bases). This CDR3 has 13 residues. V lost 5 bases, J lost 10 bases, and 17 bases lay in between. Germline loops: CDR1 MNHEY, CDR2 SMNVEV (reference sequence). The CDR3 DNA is TGTGCCAGCAGTCCACCTACAGGGTTTGGAGCTTTCTTT. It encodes CASSPPTGFGAFF.

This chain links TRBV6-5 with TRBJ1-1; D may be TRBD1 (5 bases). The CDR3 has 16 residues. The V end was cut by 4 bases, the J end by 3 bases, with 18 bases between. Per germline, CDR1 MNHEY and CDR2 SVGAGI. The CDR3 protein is CASSLSAGGGYTEAFF. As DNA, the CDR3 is TGTGCCAGCAGTTTATCGGCAGGCGGGGGGTACACTGAAGCTTTCTTT.

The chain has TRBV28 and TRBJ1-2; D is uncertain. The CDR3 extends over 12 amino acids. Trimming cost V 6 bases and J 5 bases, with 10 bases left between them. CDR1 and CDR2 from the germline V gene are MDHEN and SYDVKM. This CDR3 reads CASRAGSYGYTF. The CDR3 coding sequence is TGTGCCAGCAGGGCAGGCTCATATGGCTACACCTTC.

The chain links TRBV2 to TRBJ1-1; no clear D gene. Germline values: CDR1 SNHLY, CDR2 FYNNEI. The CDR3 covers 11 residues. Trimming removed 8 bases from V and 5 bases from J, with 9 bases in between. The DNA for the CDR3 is TGTGCCAGCGAGGTAAGGACTGAAGCTTTCTTT. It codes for CASEVRTEAFF. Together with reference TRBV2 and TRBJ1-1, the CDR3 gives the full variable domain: EPEVTQTPSHQVTQMGQEVILRCVPISNHLYFYWYRQILGQKVEFLVSFYNNEISEKSEIFDDQFSVERPDGSNFTLKIRSTKLEDSAMYFCASEVRTEAFFGQGTRLTVV.

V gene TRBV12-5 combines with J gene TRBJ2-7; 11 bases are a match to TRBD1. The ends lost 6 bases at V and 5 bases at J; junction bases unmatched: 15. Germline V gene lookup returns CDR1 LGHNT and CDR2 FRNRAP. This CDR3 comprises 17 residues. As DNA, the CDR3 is TGTGCTAGTGGACCCTTGTCCGGGACAGGGGGGAAGGACGAGCAGTACTTC. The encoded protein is CASGPLSGTGGKDEQYF.

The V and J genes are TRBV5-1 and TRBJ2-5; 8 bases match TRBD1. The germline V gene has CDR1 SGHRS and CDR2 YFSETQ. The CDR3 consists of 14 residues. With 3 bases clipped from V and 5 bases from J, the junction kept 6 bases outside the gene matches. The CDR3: CASSSGGGQETQYF. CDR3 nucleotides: TGCGCCAGCAGCTCAGGGGGCGGACAGGAGACCCAGTACTTC.

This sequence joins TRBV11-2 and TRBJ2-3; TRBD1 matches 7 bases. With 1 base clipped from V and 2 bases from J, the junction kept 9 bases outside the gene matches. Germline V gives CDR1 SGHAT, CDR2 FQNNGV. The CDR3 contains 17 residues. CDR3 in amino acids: CASSLGLGTVPTDTQYF. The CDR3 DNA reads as TGTGCCAGCAGCTTAGGGTTAGGGACAGTACCCACAGATACGCAGTATTTT.

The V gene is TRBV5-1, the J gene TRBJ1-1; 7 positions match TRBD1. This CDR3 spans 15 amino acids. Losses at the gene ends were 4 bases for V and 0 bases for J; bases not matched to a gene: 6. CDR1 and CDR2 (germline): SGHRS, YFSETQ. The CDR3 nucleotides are TGCGCCAGCAGCAGGAGACAGGGTATGAACACTGAAGCTTTCTTT. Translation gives CASSRRQGMNTEAFF.

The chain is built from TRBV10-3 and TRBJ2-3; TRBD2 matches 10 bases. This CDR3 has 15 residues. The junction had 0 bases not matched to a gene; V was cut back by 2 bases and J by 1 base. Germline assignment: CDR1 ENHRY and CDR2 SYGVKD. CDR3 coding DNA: TGTGCCATCAGTGAGGGGACTAGCGGCACAGATACGCAGTATTTT. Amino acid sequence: CAISEGTSGTDTQYF.

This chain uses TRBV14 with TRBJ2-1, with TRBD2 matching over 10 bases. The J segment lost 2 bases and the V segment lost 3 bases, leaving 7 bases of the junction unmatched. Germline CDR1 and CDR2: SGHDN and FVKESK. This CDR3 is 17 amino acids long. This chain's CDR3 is CASSQRQGLAAYNEQFF. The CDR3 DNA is TGTGCCAGCAGCCAGAGGCAAGGACTAGCGGCCTACAATGAGCAGTTCTTC.

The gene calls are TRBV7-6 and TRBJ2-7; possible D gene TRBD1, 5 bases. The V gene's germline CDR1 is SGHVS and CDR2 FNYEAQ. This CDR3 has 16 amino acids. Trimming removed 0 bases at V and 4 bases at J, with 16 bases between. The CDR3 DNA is TGTGCCAGCAGCTTAGCCCCTGCCACAGGCGATTACGAGCAGTACTTC. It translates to CASSLAPATGDYEQYF.

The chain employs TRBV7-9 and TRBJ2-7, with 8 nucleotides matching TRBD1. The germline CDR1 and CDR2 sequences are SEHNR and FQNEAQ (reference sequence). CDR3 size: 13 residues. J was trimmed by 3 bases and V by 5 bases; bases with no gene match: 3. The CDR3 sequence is CASSGDRSYEQYF. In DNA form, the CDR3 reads TGTGCCAGCAGCGGGGACAGGAGCTACGAGCAGTACTTC.

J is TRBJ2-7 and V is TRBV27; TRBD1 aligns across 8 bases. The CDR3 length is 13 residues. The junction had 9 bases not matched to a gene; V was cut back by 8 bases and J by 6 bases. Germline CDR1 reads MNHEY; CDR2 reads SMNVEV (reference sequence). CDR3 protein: CASQDWTGSEQYF. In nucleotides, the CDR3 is TGTGCCAGCCAGGATTGGACAGGGAGCGAGCAGTACTTC.

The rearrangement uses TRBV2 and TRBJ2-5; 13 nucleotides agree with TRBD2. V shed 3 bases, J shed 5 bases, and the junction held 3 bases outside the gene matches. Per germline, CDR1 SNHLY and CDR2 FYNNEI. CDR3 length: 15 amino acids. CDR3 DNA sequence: TGTGCCAGCAGTGACGGACTAGCGGGAGTCGAGACCCAGTACTTC. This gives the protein CASSDGLAGVETQYF.

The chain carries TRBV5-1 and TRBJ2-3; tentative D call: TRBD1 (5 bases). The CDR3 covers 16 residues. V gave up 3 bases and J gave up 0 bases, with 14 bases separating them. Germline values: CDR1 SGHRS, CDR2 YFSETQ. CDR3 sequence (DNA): TGCGCCAGCAGCTACCGAAGGGGTGCTAGCACAGATACGCAGTATTTT. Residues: CASSYRRGASTDTQYF.

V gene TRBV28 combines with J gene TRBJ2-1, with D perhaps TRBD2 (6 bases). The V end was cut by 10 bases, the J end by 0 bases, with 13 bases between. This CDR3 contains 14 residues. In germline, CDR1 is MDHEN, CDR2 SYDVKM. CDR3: CATTDYGSYNEQFF. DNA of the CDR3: TGTGCCACAACGGACTATGGCTCCTACAATGAGCAGTTCTTC.

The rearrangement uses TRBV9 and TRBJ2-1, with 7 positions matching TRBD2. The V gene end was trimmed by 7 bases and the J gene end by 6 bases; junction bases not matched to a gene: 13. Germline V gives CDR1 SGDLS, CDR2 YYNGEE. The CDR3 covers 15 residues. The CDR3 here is CASDHLADYPNEQFF. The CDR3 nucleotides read TGTGCCAGCGACCACCTAGCGGACTACCCCAATGAGCAGTTCTTC.

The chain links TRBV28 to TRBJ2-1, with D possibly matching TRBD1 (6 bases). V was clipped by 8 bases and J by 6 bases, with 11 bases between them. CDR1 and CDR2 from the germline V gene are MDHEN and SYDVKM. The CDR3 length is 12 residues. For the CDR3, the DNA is TGTGCCAGCGCAACACAGGGCAATGAGCAGTTCTTC. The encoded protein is CASATQGNEQFF.

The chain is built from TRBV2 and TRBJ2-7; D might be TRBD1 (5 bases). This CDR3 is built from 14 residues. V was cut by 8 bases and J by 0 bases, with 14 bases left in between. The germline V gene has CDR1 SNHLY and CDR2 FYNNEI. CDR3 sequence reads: CASRSQGSSYEQYF. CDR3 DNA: TGTGCCAGCCGCAGTCAGGGTAGCTCCTACGAGCAGTACTTC.

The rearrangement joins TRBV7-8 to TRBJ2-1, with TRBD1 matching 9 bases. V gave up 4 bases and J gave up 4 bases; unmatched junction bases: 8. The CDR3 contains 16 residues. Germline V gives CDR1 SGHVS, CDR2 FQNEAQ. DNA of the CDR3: TGTGCCAGCAGCTCCCCCGGACAGGGGAGTTACAATGAGCAGTTCTTC. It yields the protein CASSSPGQGSYNEQFF. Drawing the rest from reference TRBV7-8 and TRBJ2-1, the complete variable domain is GAGVSQSPRYKVAKRGQDVALRCDPISGHVSLFWYQQALGQGPEFLTYFQNEAQLDKSGLPSDRFFAERPEGSVSTLKIQRTQQEDSAVYLCASSSPGQGSYNEQFFGPGTRLTVL.

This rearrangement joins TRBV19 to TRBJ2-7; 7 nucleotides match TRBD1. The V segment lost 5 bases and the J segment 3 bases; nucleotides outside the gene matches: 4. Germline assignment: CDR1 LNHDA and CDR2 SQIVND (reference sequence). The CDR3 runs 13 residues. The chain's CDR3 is CASSSGQDYEQYF. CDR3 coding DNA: TGTGCCAGTAGTTCCGGACAGGACTACGAGCAGTACTTC.

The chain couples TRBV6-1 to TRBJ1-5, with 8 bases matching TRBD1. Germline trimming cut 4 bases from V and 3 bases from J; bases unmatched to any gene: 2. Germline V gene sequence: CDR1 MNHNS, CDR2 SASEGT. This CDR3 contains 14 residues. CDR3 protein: CASSAGGNNQPQHF. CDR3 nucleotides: TGTGCCAGCAGTGCAGGGGGCAACAATCAGCCCCAGCATTTT.

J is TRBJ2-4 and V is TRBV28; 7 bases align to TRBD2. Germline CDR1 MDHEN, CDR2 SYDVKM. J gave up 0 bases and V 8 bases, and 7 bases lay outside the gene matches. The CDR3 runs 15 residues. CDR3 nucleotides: TGTGCCAGCTTCTCGGGGGGAGTAGCCAAAAACATTCAGTACTTC. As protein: CASFSGGVAKNIQYF.

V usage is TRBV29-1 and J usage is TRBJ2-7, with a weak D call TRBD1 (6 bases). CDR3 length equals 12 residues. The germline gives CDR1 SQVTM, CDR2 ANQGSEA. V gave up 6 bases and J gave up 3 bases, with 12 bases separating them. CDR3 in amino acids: CSVVGQSYEQYF. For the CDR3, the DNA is TGCAGCGTAGTAGGACAGAGCTACGAGCAGTACTTC.

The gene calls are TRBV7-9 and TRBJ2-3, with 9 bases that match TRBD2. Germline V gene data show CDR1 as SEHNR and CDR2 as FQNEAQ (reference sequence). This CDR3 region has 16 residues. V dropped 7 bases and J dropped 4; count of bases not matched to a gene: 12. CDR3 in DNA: TGTGCCAGCACCCCCCGGGCTAGCGGGGTTTCAGATACGCAGTATTTT. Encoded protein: CASTPRASGVSDTQYF.

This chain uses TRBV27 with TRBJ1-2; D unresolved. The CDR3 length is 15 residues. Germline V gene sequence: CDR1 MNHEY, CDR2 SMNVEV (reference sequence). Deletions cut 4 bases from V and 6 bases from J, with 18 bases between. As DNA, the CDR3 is TGTGCCAGCAGTTGGTTTACAGTCAGGCCCAATGGCTACACCTTC. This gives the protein CASSWFTVRPNGYTF.

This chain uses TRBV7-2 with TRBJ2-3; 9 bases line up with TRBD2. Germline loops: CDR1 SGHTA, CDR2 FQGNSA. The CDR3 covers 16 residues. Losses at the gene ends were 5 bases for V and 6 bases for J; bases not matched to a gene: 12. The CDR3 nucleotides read TGTGCCAGCAGCCTCTCGCTAGCGGGGTCAAGCGATACGCAGTATTTT. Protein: CASSLSLAGSSDTQYF.

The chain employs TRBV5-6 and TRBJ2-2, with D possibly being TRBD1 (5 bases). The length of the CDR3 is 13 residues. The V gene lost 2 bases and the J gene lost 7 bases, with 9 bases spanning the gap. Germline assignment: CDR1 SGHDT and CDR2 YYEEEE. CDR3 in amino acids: CASSFGQGGELFF. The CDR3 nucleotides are TGTGCCAGCAGCTTCGGCCAGGGCGGGGAGCTGTTTTTT.

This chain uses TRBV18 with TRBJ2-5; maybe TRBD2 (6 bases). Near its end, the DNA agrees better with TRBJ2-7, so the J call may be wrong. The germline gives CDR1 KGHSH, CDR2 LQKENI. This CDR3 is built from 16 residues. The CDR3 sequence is CASSPPHMVAGNEQYF. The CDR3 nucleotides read TGTGCCAGCTCACCACCGCATATGGTGGCGGGGAACGAGCAGTACTTC.

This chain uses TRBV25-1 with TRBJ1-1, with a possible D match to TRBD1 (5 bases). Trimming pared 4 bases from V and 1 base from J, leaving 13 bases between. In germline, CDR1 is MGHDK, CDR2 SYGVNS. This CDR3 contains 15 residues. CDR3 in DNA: TGTGCCAGCAGTGTTCGGACATCTACGAACACTGAAGCTTTCTTT. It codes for CASSVRTSTNTEAFF.